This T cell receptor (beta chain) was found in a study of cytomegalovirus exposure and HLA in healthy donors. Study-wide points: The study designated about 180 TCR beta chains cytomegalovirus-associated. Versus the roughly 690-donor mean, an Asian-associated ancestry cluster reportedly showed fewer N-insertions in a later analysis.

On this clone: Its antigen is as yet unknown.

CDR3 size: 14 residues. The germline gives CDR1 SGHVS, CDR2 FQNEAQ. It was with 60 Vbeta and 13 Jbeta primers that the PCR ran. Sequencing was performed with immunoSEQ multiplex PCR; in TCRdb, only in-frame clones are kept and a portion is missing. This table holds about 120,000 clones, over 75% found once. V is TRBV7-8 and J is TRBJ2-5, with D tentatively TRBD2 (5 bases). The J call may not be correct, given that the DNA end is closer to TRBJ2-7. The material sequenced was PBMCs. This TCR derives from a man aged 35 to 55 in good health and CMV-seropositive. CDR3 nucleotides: TGTGCCAGCAGCTTAGGAGCGGACGTCTACGAGCAGTACTTC. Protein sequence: CASSLGADVYEQYF.